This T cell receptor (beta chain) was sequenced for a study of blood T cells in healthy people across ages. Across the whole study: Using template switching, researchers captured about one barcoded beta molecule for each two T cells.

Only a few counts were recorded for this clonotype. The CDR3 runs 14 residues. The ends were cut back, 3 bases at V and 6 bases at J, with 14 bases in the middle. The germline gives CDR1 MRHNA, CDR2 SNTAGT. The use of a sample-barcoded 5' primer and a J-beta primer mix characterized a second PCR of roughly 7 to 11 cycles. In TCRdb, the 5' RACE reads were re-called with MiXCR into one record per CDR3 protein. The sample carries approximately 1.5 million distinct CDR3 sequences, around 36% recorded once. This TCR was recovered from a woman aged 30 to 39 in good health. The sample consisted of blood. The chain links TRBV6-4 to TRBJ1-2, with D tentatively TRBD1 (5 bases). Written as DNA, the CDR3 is TGTGCCAGCAGTGAAGTTGGAGGGGCGGATGGCTACACCTTC. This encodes CASSEVGGADGYTF.